One and the same sample provided the 14 T cell receptor beta chains below, sequenced in a study of blood T cell repertoires in COVID-19 (TCRdb year 2020). The library was produced with the immunoSEQ multiplex PCR assay. In TCRdb, the immuneACCESS table is reduced to in-frame sequences with V and J assigned. These tables do not hold every clone; where another copy was compared, an unresolved V gene accounts for under half, and the others remain unexplained. This sample comprises more than 200,000 clones, 85% to 90% of them detected only once. 4.5% to 7.5% of the sample lies in the top ten. Input material: peripheral blood. All receptors derive from a man aged 80 or over with acute or convalescent COVID-19.

CDR3 sequence (DNA): TGTGCCAGCAGTCCCCCTAGCGGGAGTTTCTCAGATACGCAGTATTTT. This encodes CASSPPSGSFSDTQYF. The rearrangement links TRBV6-2 or TRBV6-3 to TRBJ2-3; 10 nucleotides match TRBD2. V was clipped by 5 bases and J by 4 bases; unmatched bases: 9. Germline CDR1 MNHEY, CDR2 SVGEGT. This CDR3 contains 16 residues.

The chain uses TRBV5-4 and TRBJ1-6; TRBD1 aligns across 8 bases. The J segment lost 0 bases and the V segment lost 5 bases, leaving 4 bases of the junction unmatched. Per germline, CDR1 SGHNT and CDR2 YYREEE (reference sequence). The CDR3 consists of 16 residues. In nucleotides, the CDR3 is TGTGCCAGCAGACAAACAGGGGGCTCCTATAATTCACCCCTCCACTTT. This gives the protein CASRQTGGSYNSPLHF.

This chain uses TRBV5-6 with TRBJ2-2; tentative D call: TRBD2 (7 bases). CDR1 is SGHDT, CDR2 YYEEEE, per germline. V was pared by 4 bases and J by 5 bases, with 15 bases between. CDR3 length: 15 amino acids. The CDR3 nucleotides are TGTGCCAGCAGCCCGGCCGGGGGGCTTACCGGGGAGCTGTTTTTT. This gives the protein CASSPAGGLTGELFF.

This clone was recorded a few times. This chain uses TRBV18 with TRBJ1-5; 8 bases map to TRBD1. CDR3 length equals 15 residues. Trimming at V came to 6 bases and at J to 0 bases, leaving 4 bases not matched to a gene. Germline V lookup: CDR1 KGHSH, CDR2 LQKENI. The CDR3 sequence: CASSLDRVSNQPQHF. The DNA of the CDR3 is TGTGCCAGCTCCCTGGACAGGGTTAGCAATCAGCCCCAGCATTTT.

The chain employs TRBV4-1 and TRBJ2-2; no clear D gene. The CDR3 has 13 amino acids. Germline V CDR1 and CDR2: MGHRA, YSYEKL. The V gene lost 5 bases and the J gene lost 9 bases, with 13 bases spanning the gap. For the CDR3, the DNA is TGCGCCAGCAGCTTTCTTTTTAATCGGGAGCTGTTTTTT. This gives the protein CASSFLFNRELFF.

This chain joins TRBV3-1 (or the pseudogene TRBV3-2) and TRBJ1-2; 8 positions agree with TRBD1. This CDR3 has 13 amino acids. CDR1 is LGHDT and CDR2 is YNNKEL in the germline V gene (reference sequence). V gave up 7 bases and J gave up 4 bases; unmatched junction bases: 5. CDR3 in DNA: TGTGCCAGCAAGGACAGGGTCATCTATGGCTACACCTTC. Translation gives CASKDRVIYGYTF.

The chain carries TRBV7-3 and TRBJ2-6; 9 bases map to TRBD1. This CDR3 region has 16 residues. The J segment lost 7 bases and the V segment lost 2 bases, leaving 6 bases of the junction unmatched. Germline CDR1 is SGHTA and CDR2 is FQGTGA. The CDR3 region is CASSLRRQGDANVLTF. The CDR3 coding sequence is TGTGCCAGCAGCTTACGCCGACAGGGGGATGCCAACGTCCTGACTTTC. The entire variable domain, with the rest obtained from reference TRBV7-3 and TRBJ2-6, is as follows: GAGVSQTPSNKVTEKGKYVELRCDPISGHTALYWYRQSLGQGPEFLIYFQGTGAADDSGLPNDRFFAVRPEGSVSTLKIQRTERGDSAVYLCASSLRRQGDANVLTFGAGSRLTVL.

In DNA form, the CDR3 reads TGCGCCAGCAGCTTTCAAACAGGCAAGTTGAACACCGGGGAGCTGTTTTTT. This gives the protein CASSFQTGKLNTGELFF. This chain joins TRBV5-1 and TRBJ2-2; weak D call: TRBD1 (5 bases). V lost 2 bases and J 1 base, leaving 15 bases between the germline ends. Germline loops: CDR1 SGHRS, CDR2 YFSETQ. CDR3 size: 17 residues.

V gene TRBV11-2 combines with J gene TRBJ2-7, with 8 nucleotides matching TRBD2. The V gene end was trimmed by 1 base and the J gene end by 3 bases; junction bases not matched to a gene: 5. The CDR3 extends over 15 amino acids. Germline V gives CDR1 SGHAT, CDR2 FQNNGV. The CDR3 is CASSLGYTSGYEQYV. CDR3 nucleotide sequence: TGTGCCAGCAGCTTAGGTTACACTAGCGGCTACGAGCAGTACGTC.

The chain recombines TRBV7-2 with TRBJ2-1, with 8 bases matching TRBD2. Per germline, CDR1 SGHTA and CDR2 FQGNSA. J gave up 3 bases and V 1 base, and 8 bases lay outside the gene matches. This CDR3 has 17 amino acids. This chain's CDR3 is CASSLGPGLEIYNEQFF. The CDR3 DNA sequence: TGTGCCAGCAGCTTAGGTCCGGGACTAGAGATCTACAATGAGCAGTTCTTC. The full variable domain, in which reference TRBV7-2 and TRBJ2-1 provide the parts outside the CDR3, is GAGVSQSPSNKVTEKGKDVELRCDPISGHTALYWYRQSLGQGLEFLIYFQGNSAPDKSGLPSDRFSAERTGGSVSTLTIQRTQQEDSAVYLCASSLGPGLEIYNEQFFGPGTRLTVL.

This chain joins TRBV7-9 and TRBJ1-6; D is uncertain. In germline, CDR1 is SEHNR, CDR2 FQNEAQ (reference sequence). Trimming took 6 bases from V and 12 from J, leaving 15 bases between them. This CDR3 is built from 13 residues. As DNA, the CDR3 is TGTGCCAGCAGTTACAATACCGAGCGACCCCTCCACTTT. Its protein is CASSYNTERPLHF.

The gene calls are TRBV19 and TRBJ1-5, with TRBD1 matching 10 bases. The CDR3 has 15 amino acids. The V and J ends lost 6 bases and 7 bases, in that order; junction bases with no gene match: 9. Germline V lookup: CDR1 LNHDA, CDR2 SQIVND (reference sequence). The CDR3 reads CASRSGTGERQPQHF. The CDR3 DNA reads TGTGCCAGTAGGTCGGGGACAGGGGAAAGGCAGCCCCAGCATTTT.

J is TRBJ1-1 and V is TRBV6-1; 11 bases align to TRBD1. V trimming: 3 bases; J trimming: 2 bases; junction bases outside the gene matches: 2. Germline lookup yields CDR1 MNHNS and CDR2 SASEGT. This CDR3 has 15 amino acids. The CDR3 nucleotides read TGTGCCAGCAGTGAGGACAGGGGGCGAAACACTGAAGCTTTCTTT. This sequence encodes CASSEDRGRNTEAFF.

The CDR3 DNA follows: TGTGCCAGCAGCTTGCGCGGGCCTAACACCGGGGAGCTGTTTTTT. Encoded protein: CASSLRGPNTGELFF. The chain is built from TRBV7-2 and TRBJ2-2; D possibly corresponds to TRBD2 (5 bases). The CDR3 covers 15 residues. Deletions cut 3 bases from V and 2 bases from J, with 10 bases between. CDR1 is SGHTA, CDR2 FQGNSA, per germline.